The TCR beta chain under discussion was sequenced for a study of shared clonotypes between healthy human individuals. This clone was seen a few times. Deep-level assay runs were performed. The repertoire was sequenced with immunoSEQ multiplex PCR; TCRdb's copy has only in-frame clones and lacks some. The sample includes roughly 2 million clones, 85% to 95% seen only once; the top ten take about 1.1%. The germline CDR1 and CDR2 sequences are MGHDK and SYGVNS. V lost 1 base, J lost 2 bases, and 6 bases lay in between. CDR3 size: 14 residues. Naive CD8 cells comprised CD45RO-negative, CCR7-positively selected cells, excluding terminally differentiated effector memory CD45RA+ cells. Donation came from healthy HIV-negative adults that had no recent acute infections or vaccinations.

Sequencing used naive CD8+ T cells sorted from blood. This sequence was found in a man younger than 30 in good health. J is TRBJ1-3 and V is TRBV25-1, with D unresolved. CDR3 protein: CASSEFTAGNTIYF. The CDR3 nucleotides are TGTGCCAGCAGTGAATTCACAGCTGGAAACACCATATATTTT.